The T cell receptor (beta chain) described here comes from a study of T cells in Graves' hyperthyroidism and ophthalmopathy. Regarding the study as a whole: The model predicted ophthalmopathy a median 6.5 months before onset.

In germline, CDR1 is SGHRS, CDR2 YFSETQ. V lost 0 bases, J lost 2 bases, and 10 bases lay in between. The CDR3 spans 15 residues. This clonotype was seen just once. No antigen is known for it. The investigators amplified TCR beta CDR3 regions from RNA transcripts. The HTBI primer set was used in a first-round RT-PCR of the TCR CDR3. Via MiXCR, TCRdb re-called the multiplex PCR reads, giving one row per CDR3 protein. The table has around 560,000 distinct CDR3 sequences, approximately 15% seen once. The TCR was taken from a woman between 18 and 29 years old with Graves' hyperthyroidism. This chain joins TRBV5-1 and TRBJ2-3; D is uncertain. What was sequenced was blood. The CDR3 DNA is TGCGCCAGCAGCTTGGAGGACGGTATCACAGATACGCAGTATTTT. Its protein product is CASSLEDGITDTQYF.